This T cell receptor beta chain was identified in a study of T and B cells in COVID-19 patients. Study details: The recovered patients had mostly mild to moderate COVID-19 with outpatient management. At median age approximately 30 years, recovered patients were younger than active-infection patients at about 63. Of roughly 21 active-infection patients, some 19 carried comorbidities linked to unfavorable COVID-19 outcome.

Each TRB amplification used roughly 240-550 ng of genomic DNA from blood. General study points: In COVID-19 patients, T cell receptor beta variable and joining gene use was reportedly strongly skewed.

Multiplex PCR with BIOMED2 TRB-A/B primer pools amplified TRB rearrangements. Each CDR3 protein is one row after TCRdb ran MiXCR on the multiplex PCR reads. The repertoire includes about 5,400 distinct CDR3 sequences, 25% to 30% of them detected once, and 14% sits in the top ten. This clonotype is medium-sized in the sample. What it binds is not known. CDR3 size: 15 residues. Germline V gene lookup returns CDR1 SGHRS and CDR2 YFSETQ. V was clipped by 4 bases and J by 3 bases; unmatched bases: 8. This clonotype originated in a human donor with active COVID-19. Input material: blood. This sequence joins TRBV5-1 and TRBJ2-3; 7 nucleotides match TRBD1. The chain's CDR3 is CASSLLKGATDTQYF. The CDR3 nucleotides are TGCGCCAGCAGCCTCTTGAAGGGGGCAACAGATACGCAGTATTTT.